The text below deals with one T cell receptor beta chain. In the authors' methods: Cell counts per sample came from amplifying reference gene primers. Sequenced by immunoSEQ multiplex PCR; TCRdb stores in-frame clones only, minus some. That table gives V, J and clone size, and the DNA gave D and trimming. Of under 150,000 clones listed, over 75% are singletons. The data were taken from a study of blood T cell repertoires in COVID-19. From germline, CDR1 is MNHEY and CDR2 SVGAGI. Between the trimmed V and J ends, which lost 5 bases and 3 bases, there was a span of 8 bases. The CDR3 covers 13 residues. This TCR came from a man in his forties or fifties with acute or convalescent COVID-19. The chain uses TRBV6-5 and TRBJ2-1; tentative D call: TRBD1 (6 bases). The source material was peripheral blood. CDR3 amino acids: CASSTDSYNEQFF. CDR3 DNA: TGTGCCAGCAGTACGGACAGCTACAATGAGCAGTTCTTC.